These T cell receptor beta chains were read from a single sample in a study of cytomegalovirus exposure and HLA in healthy donors. TCRdb's copy holds only in-frame clones and misses some; the assay was immunoSEQ multiplex PCR. This table holds more than 250,000 clones, about 87% found once. Sequenced sample: PBMCs. These TCRs come from a young woman in good health and CMV-seronegative. Both conserved end residues are part of each CDR3. A D gene is named only where the DNA matches it firmly. The size field is filled for only some rows; it gives once, few, many or a size class.

D gene	V gene	clone size	J gene	CDR3 protein	CDR3 DNA
.	TRBV15	few	TRBJ1-2	CATSSRGAGARYGYTF	TGTGCCACCAGCAGTCGAGGTGCGGGGGCGCGTTATGGCTACACCTTC
.	TRBV14	.	TRBJ2-7	CASSQEARGEQYF	TGTGCCAGCAGCCAAGAGGCTAGAGGCGAGCAGTACTTC
TRBD2	TRBV2	.	TRBJ2-3	CASTVLAGGRDTQYF	TGTGCCAGCACCGTACTAGCGGGGGGGCGAGATACGCAGTATTTT
.	TRBV19	.	TRBJ1-6	CASSILQGSYNSPLHF	TGTGCCAGTAGTATATTGCAGGGCTCCTATAATTCACCCCTCCACTTT
TRBD1	TRBV4-2	.	TRBJ1-6	CASSQTTGVPSPLHF	TGTGCCAGCAGCCAAACCACAGGGGTACCTTCACCCCTCCACTTT
.	TRBV25-1	.	TRBJ1-3	CASSERRSSGNTIYF	TGTGCCAGCAGTGAGAGGCGGAGCTCTGGAAACACCATATATTTT
TRBD2	TRBV7-9	.	TRBJ2-7	CASSGSSGSTYEQYF	TGTGCCAGCAGCGGCTCTAGCGGCTCCACCTACGAGCAGTACTTC
.	TRBV27	few	TRBJ1-1	CASSLQGLNTEAFF	TGTGCCAGCAGTCTACAGGGATTGAACACTGAAGCTTTCTTT
TRBD1	TRBV7-9	.	TRBJ2-7	CASSSKDRGDSYEQYF	TGTGCCAGCAGCTCCAAGGACAGGGGGGACTCCTACGAGCAGTACTTC
.	TRBV19	.	TRBJ1-3	CASSITGISGNTIYF	TGTGCCAGTAGTATTACCGGGATCTCTGGAAACACCATATATTTT
TRBD2	TRBV27	.	TRBJ2-7	CASSFLAGGRDEQYF	TGTGCCAGCAGTTTCCTAGCGGGGGGCCGGGACGAGCAGTACTTC
.	TRBV7-8	.	TRBJ1-6	CASSLTDSNNSPLHF	TGTGCCAGCAGCCTAACGGACAGCAATAATTCACCCCTCCACTTT
TRBD1	TRBV6-6	.	TRBJ1-1	CASSYMTGENTEAFF	TGTGCCAGCAGTTATATGACAGGGGAGAACACTGAAGCTTTCTTT
TRBD1	TRBV6-1	.	TRBJ1-3	CASRGQISGNTIYF	TGTGCCAGCCGGGGACAGATCTCTGGAAACACCATATATTTT
.	TRBV19	.	TRBJ2-3	CASSPEEGGPGDTQYF	TGTGCCAGTAGCCCCGAGGAGGGGGGGCCAGGCGATACGCAGTATTTT
TRBD1	TRBV6-5	.	TRBJ2-7	CASSYETGVSYEQYF	TGTGCCAGCAGTTACGAGACAGGGGTCTCCTACGAGCAGTACTTC
.	TRBV7-3	.	TRBJ2-5	CASSLTGAIQETQYF	TGTGCCAGCAGCTTAACTGGAGCTATCCAAGAGACCCAGTACTTC
.	TRBV7-9	.	TRBJ1-1	CASGDIEAFF	TGTGCCAGCGGGGACATTGAAGCTTTCTTT
TRBD1	TRBV10-3	.	TRBJ1-2	CAISEGTGGPYGYTF	TGTGCCATCAGTGAGGGGACAGGGGGTCCCTATGGCTACACCTTC
TRBD1	TRBV7-9	.	TRBJ1-1	CASSSPGQGAGEAFF	TGTGCCAGCAGCTCCCCGGGACAGGGGGCCGGTGAAGCTTTCTTT
.	TRBV10-2	.	TRBJ2-7	CASSEGGGPYEQYF	TGCGCCAGCAGTGAGGGCGGCGGCCCCTACGAGCAGTACTTC
.	TRBV2	.	TRBJ1-1	CASIQQGQNTEAFF	TGTGCCAGCATCCAACAGGGTCAGAACACTGAAGCTTTCTTT
.	TRBV9	.	TRBJ2-1	CASSVVSNEQFF	TGTGCCAGCAGCGTAGTCAGCAATGAGCAGTTCTTC
.	TRBV5-4	.	TRBJ1-1	CASSLAGIHTEAFF	TGTGCCAGCAGCTTGGCGGGGATCCACACTGAAGCTTTCTTT